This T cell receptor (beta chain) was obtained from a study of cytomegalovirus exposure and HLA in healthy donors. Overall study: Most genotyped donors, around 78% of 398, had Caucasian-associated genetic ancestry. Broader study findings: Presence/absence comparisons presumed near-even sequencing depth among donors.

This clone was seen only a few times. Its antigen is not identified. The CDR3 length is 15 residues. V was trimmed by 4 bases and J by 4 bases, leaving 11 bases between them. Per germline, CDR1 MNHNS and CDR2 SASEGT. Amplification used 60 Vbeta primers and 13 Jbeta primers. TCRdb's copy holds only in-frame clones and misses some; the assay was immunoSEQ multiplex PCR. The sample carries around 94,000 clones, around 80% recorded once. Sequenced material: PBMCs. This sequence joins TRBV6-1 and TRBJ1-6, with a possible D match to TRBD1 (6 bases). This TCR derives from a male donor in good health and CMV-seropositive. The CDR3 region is CASSGHREYNSPLHF. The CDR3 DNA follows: TGTGCCAGCAGTGGGCACAGGGAATATAATTCACCCCTCCACTTT.